Here is one T cell receptor beta chain with its context. Its antigen is still unknown. V dropped 3 bases and J dropped 4; count of bases not matched to a gene: 6. The CDR3 consists of 16 residues. Per germline, CDR1 SGDLS and CDR2 YYNGEE. This specimen belongs to a study of T cell responses to AZD1222 COVID-19 vaccine. Whole-study findings and limits: The repertoires were collected only after the peak T cell response. In a largely white British group with more females than males, clonal diversity was possibly underestimated. Close to half of spike-specific TCRs reportedly recognize unmutated variant regions.

Sequencing used immunoSEQ multiplex PCR; TCRdb keeps in-frame clones, though not all of them. Of around 97,000 clones in the sample, 91% were seen once. This rearrangement joins TRBV9 to TRBJ1-3; TRBD1 matches 11 bases. The sample was peripheral blood, taken on day 0 of AZD1222 vaccination. This receptor was taken from an adult in good health. CDR3 DNA: TGTGCCAGCAGCGATGGACAGGGGGCGGTGGGAAACACCATATATTTT. Translated, it gives CASSDGQGAVGNTIYF.